Sequencing of this T cell receptor (beta chain) was carried out in a study of human T cells and chemical hapten exposure (dated by TCRdb to the early 2020s). Background for the entire study: For sensitization, 2% DPC in acetone was applied to a roughly 2 cm by roughly 2 cm area of upper inner arm skin. Blood samples were taken from patients before sensitization (week 0) and then at 2, 6 and about 24 weeks after DPC sensitization. The study tracked peripheral blood TCR repertoire changes in vivo during primary and secondary sensitization to the hapten diphenylcyclopropenone (DPC) in alopecia patients. Alopecia areata with under or over 50% scalp involvement, alopecia totalis and alopecia universalis were represented in the patient cohort, which was mostly female. Some 29 alopecia patients provided blood for TCR sequencing at one to four time points (pre-sensitization, 2, 6 and 24 weeks). Throughout the approximately 26-week study period, patients were also given weekly therapeutic DPC doses on the scalp. Libraries were combined into a pool for sequencing, and differences in TCR yield between samples came mainly from small differences in library volumes within the pool. Patch testing was done on the upper back using Finn chambers containing 0.01% DPC, and results were scored after 6 days according to International Contact Dermatitis Research Group standards. Study-level results and caveats: The number of TCRs above 1 in 1000 frequency did not change with DPC sensitization; there was no evidence of global repertoire structure alterations. Expanded TCRs formed significantly more large CDR3 similarity clusters than pre-sensitization or healthy control sets, consistent with antigen-driven responses. A positive correlation was found between the number of PT1 expanded TCRs and patch test score, with significance reached at thresholds 8, 16 and 32 but not 4. Repeated subsampling changed both the strength of the expansion versus patch-test correlation and the threshold at which that correlation became significant. Because every patient had alopecia, a presumed autoimmune disease, the patients' immune response might differ from that of healthy individuals.

Libraries were prepared through RACE. TCRdb shows the sequencer as NextSeq 500. During library preparation, unique molecular identifiers were attached to individual cDNA molecules so that TCRs could be counted quantitatively and reproducibly. For every blood RNA sample, sequencing covered both the TCR alpha and TCR beta chains. The authors' analysis ran thus. A median of about 87,000 TCRs per sample was observed, with a range of about 20,000 to 690,600. V, J and CDR3 annotation of the TCR reads was carried out using the Decombinator software suite. Every sample was subsampled to the same number of TCRs (28,000) for the PS versus PT1 abundance plots. Expanded TCRs were defined as absent before sensitization and observed at least eight times at the 2-week time point. TCRdb ran its own pipeline on the public reads, namely fastp trimming at Q25 and MiXCR clone calling, and kept in-frame beta chains. Records with the same CDR3 protein are collapsed into one entry carrying the most frequent genes and DNA. The V and J calls were determined by TCRdb, not by the authors. The sample records about 300,000 distinct CDR3 sequences, 4.5% to 7% of which are singletons. Less than 9% of the sample is taken by the ten largest.

This specimen's time point label, interpreted: pre-sensitization, week 0. The treatment or condition label, as the study defines it: therapeutic diphenylcyclopropenone sensitization with weekly scalp DPC. Blood at each patch-test visit was drawn before the patch test was applied. Patients were eligible if aged 18 to 70, diagnosed with alopecia and judged suitable for DPC therapy, and pregnant patients were excluded. Total RNA was isolated from unfractionated whole blood collected in Tempus Blood RNA tubes. Ten or more counts support this clonotype. The antigen this receptor binds is unknown. No base-level quality is on record; no much larger clone is a single base apart. V drops 3 bases and J drops 2 bases, leaving 18 bases in between. The CDR3 measures 17 amino acids from cysteine to phenylalanine. Just the 51-base CDR3 DNA is kept, in frame starting at base 1. CDR1 and CDR2, looked up from the germline V gene, are LGHNA and YSLEER.

This TCR came from a woman aged 18-29 years with alopecia areata. Some clones in this sample may be carry-over from other donors' samples. The sequence joins TRBV4-3 to TRBJ2-3; TRBD2 is a weak D gene call, 7 bases matching. The starting material was whole blood, obtained in connection with sensitization to the hapten diphenylcyclopropenone (DPC). In nucleotides, the sequence is TGCGCCAGCAGCCAGATGGGAGGGGGGGGCTTCACAGATACGCAGTATTTT. It is translated as CASSQMGGGGFTDTQYF.